This T cell receptor (beta chain) is drawn from a study of cytomegalovirus exposure and HLA in healthy donors. Study-wide results and caveats: A prior analysis recorded that most TCR beta V segments were productive about 90% or about 30% of the time.

From germline, CDR1 is MNHNY and CDR2 SVGAGI (reference sequence). After removal of 7 bases from V and 3 bases from J, the junction contained 11 bases not matched to a gene. The CDR3 loop spans 15 amino acids. Primers for the PCR totalled 60 Vbeta and 13 Jbeta. The assay was immunoSEQ multiplex PCR, and TCRdb's table has in-frame clones only and misses some. This table has more than 75,000 clones, roughly three quarters appearing once. In the case of this clone: Its specificity is not known.

This TCR came from a woman between 35 and 50 years old in good health and CMV-seropositive. The sample consisted of PBMCs. This chain links TRBV6-6 with TRBJ2-5; 7 nucleotides agree with TRBD2. The CDR3, as DNA: TGTGCCAGCACCTATTTCTCTGCGGGAGAAGAGACCCAGTACTTC. Protein: CASTYFSAGEETQYF.